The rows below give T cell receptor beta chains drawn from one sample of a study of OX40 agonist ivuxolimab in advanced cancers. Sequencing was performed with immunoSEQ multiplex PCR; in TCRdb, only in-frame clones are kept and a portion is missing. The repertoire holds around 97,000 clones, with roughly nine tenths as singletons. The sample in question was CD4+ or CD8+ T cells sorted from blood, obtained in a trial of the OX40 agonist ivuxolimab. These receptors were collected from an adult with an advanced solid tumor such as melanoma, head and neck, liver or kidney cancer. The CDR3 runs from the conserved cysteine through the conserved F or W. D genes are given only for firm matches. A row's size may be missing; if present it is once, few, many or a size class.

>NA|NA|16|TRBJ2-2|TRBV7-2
CASSLVGGPNTGELFF
TGTGCCAGCAGCTTAGTCGGGGGGCCGAACACCGGGGAGCTGTTTTTT
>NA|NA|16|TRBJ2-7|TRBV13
CASSQNEAGKHYEQYF
TGTGCCAGCAGCCAAAACGAGGCGGGGAAACACTACGAGCAGTACTTC
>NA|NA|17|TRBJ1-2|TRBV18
CASSPSPIGAGGYGYTF
TGTGCCAGCTCACCTAGCCCTATCGGGGCTGGTGGCTATGGCTACACCTTC
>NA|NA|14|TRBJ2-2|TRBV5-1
CASSPGALTGELFF
TGCGCCAGCAGCCCCGGGGCTCTCACCGGGGAGCTGTTTTTT
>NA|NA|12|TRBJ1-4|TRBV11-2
CASSRLYEKLFF
TGTGCCAGCAGCCGGTTATATGAAAAACTGTTTTTT
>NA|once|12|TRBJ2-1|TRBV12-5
CASGLGWDEQFF
TGTGCTAGTGGTTTGGGCTGGGATGAGCAGTTCTTC
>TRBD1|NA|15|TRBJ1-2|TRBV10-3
CAISEEGAFFYGYTF
TGTGCCATCAGTGAAGAGGGGGCGTTCTTTTATGGCTACACCTTC
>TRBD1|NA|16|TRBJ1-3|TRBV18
CASSPRLETGEDTIYF
TGTGCCAGCTCACCACGGCTAGAAACAGGGGAGGACACCATATATTTT
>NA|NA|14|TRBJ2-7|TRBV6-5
CANNRETFPYEQYF
TGTGCCAACAATAGGGAGACATTCCCCTACGAGCAGTACTTC
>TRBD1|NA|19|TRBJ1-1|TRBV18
CASSPGAGTGGGLDTEAFF
TGTGCCAGCTCACCGGGAGCCGGGACAGGGGGCGGATTGGACACTGAAGCTTTCTTT
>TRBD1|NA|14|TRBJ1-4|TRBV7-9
CASSRDSSHEKLFF
TGTGCCAGCAGCCGGGACAGCAGCCATGAAAAACTGTTTTTT
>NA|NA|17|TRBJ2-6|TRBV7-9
CASSQVKTDSGANVLTF
TGTGCCAGCAGCCAGGTCAAGACAGACTCTGGGGCCAACGTCCTGACTTTC
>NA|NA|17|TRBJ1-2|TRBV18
CASSPPGSGRANYGYTF
TGTGCCAGCTCACCACCAGGTTCGGGTAGGGCTAACTATGGCTACACCTTC
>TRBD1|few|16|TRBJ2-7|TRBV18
CASSLGTGRFPYEQYF
TGTGCCAGCTCACTTGGGACAGGGAGGTTCCCCTACGAGCAGTACTTC
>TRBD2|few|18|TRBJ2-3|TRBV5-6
CASSLKAGGPTYTDTQYF
TGTGCCAGCAGCTTAAAAGCGGGGGGGCCGACGTACACAGATACGCAGTATTTT
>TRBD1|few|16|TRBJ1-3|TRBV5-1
CASSLFQGVSGNTIYF
TGCGCCAGCAGCTTGTTTCAGGGGGTATCTGGAAACACCATATATTTT
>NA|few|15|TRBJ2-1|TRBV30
CAWSPMGGANNEQFF
TGTGCCTGGAGCCCCATGGGGGGGGCCAACAATGAGCAGTTCTTC
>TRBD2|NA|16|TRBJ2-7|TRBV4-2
CASSQTTSGGSYEQYF
TGTGCCAGCAGCCAAACTACTAGCGGGGGGTCATACGAGCAGTACTTC
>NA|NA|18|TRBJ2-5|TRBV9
CASNPQGSISTALETQYF
TGTGCCAGCAACCCTCAGGGGAGTATCTCCACCGCGTTAGAGACCCAGTACTTC
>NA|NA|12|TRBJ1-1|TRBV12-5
CASGYTEPWAFF
TGTGCTAGTGGGTATACGGAGCCCTGGGCTTTCTTT
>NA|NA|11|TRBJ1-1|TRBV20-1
CSALRGTEAFF
TGCAGTGCCCTGCGGGGCACTGAAGCTTTCTTT
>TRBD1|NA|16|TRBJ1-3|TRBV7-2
CASSLTGRASGNTIYF
TGTGCCAGCAGCTTGACAGGGCGCGCATCTGGAAACACCATATATTTT
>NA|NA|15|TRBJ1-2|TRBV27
CASSVGSGFRYGYTF
TGTGCCAGCAGTGTTGGTAGCGGCTTTAGGTATGGCTACACCTTC
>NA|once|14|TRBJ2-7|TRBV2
CASSEWGISYEQYF
TGTGCCAGCAGTGAATGGGGAATCTCCTACGAGCAGTACTTC
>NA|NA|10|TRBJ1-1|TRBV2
CASSRGEAFF
TGTGCCAGCAGTCGAGGTGAAGCTTTCTTT
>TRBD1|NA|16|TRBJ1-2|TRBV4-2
CASSAGQGAAGYGYTF
TGTGCCAGCAGCGCGGGACAGGGGGCGGCTGGCTATGGCTACACCTTC
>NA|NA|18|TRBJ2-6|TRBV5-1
CASSPTTDSFSGANVLTF
TGCGCCAGCAGCCCCACGACGGATTCTTTCTCTGGGGCCAACGTCCTGACTTTC
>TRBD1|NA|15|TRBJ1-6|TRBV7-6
CASSLGQGSNSPLHF
TGTGCCAGCAGCCTCGGACAGGGGTCTAATTCACCCCTCCACTTT
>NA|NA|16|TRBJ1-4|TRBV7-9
CASSPSGGALEVKLFF
TGTGCCAGCAGCCCCTCGGGGGGGGCCCTCGAAGTAAAACTGTTTTTT
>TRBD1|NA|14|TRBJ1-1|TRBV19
CASILGQGWTEAFF
TGTGCCAGTATCCTGGGACAGGGATGGACTGAAGCTTTCTTT
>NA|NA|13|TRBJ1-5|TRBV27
CASGVYSNQPQHF
TGTGCCAGCGGGGTATATAGCAATCAGCCCCAGCATTTT
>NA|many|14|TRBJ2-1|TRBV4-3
CASSQLSGAGEQFF
TGCGCCAGCAGCCAACTGTCGGGGGCGGGCGAGCAGTTCTTC
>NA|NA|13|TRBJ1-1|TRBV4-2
CASSQDQGLKAFF
TGTGCCAGCAGCCAAGATCAGGGGCTTAAAGCTTTCTTT
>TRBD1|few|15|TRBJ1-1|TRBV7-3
CASSFAGGMNTEAFF
TGTGCCAGCAGCTTCGCAGGGGGGATGAACACTGAAGCTTTCTTT
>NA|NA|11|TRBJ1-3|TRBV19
CASKVLNTIYF
TGTGCCAGTAAGGTCTTAAACACCATATATTTT